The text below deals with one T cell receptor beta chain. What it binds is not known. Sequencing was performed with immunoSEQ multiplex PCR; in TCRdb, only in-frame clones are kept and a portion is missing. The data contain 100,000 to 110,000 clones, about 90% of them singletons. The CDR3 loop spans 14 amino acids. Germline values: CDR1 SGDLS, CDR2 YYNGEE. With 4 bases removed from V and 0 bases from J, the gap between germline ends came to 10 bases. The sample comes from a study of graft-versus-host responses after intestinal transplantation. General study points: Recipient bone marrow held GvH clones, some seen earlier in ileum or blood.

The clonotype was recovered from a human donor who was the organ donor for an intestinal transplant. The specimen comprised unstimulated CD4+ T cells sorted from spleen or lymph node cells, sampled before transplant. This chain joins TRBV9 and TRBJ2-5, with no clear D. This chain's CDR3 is CASSPFINQETQYF. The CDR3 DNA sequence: TGTGCCAGCAGCCCCTTTATCAACCAAGAGACCCAGTACTTC.